Below, 5 T cell receptor beta chains from the same sample are listed, as sequenced in a study of blood T cell repertoires in COVID-19. Sequenced by immunoSEQ multiplex PCR; TCRdb stores in-frame clones only, minus some. Of about 100,000 clones listed, around four fifths are singletons. The source material was peripheral blood. All receptors derive from a man aged 50 or older with active or convalescent COVID-19.

The rearrangement joins TRBV7-2 to TRBJ2-1, with 9 bases that match TRBD2. J lost 10 bases, V lost 5 bases, and 6 bases had no gene match. The V gene's germline CDR1 is SGHTA and CDR2 FQGNSA. This CDR3 has 13 residues. Here the CDR3 reads CASSSGGRDEQFF. The DNA of the CDR3 is TGTGCCAGCAGCAGCGGGGGGAGGGACGAGCAGTTCTTC.

The gene calls are TRBV29-1 and TRBJ2-7; D ambiguous. This CDR3 region has 14 residues. Germline CDR1 and CDR2: SQVTM and ANQGSEA. The ends were cut back, 4 bases at V and 2 bases at J, with 15 bases in the middle. The CDR3 protein is CSVGRGGKAYEQYF. CDR3 bases: TGCAGCGTTGGGCGTGGCGGCAAGGCCTACGAGCAGTACTTC.

J is TRBJ1-1 and V is TRBV24-1; perhaps TRBD1 as D (5 bases). Looked up from germline, CDR1 is KGHDR and CDR2 is SFDVKD. Trimming took off 4 bases at V and 4 bases at J, with 9 bases between the two ends. The CDR3 spans 13 residues. The CDR3 DNA reads as TGTGCCACCAGTGACGACAGCTTCACTGAAGCTTTCTTT. Its protein product is CATSDDSFTEAFF.

The chain carries TRBV25-1 and TRBJ2-7, with TRBD1 identical over 7 bases. The CDR3 is 17 residues long. Germline trimming cut 1 base from V and 0 bases from J; bases unmatched to any gene: 9. Germline V gives CDR1 MGHDK, CDR2 SYGVNS. DNA of the CDR3: TGTGCCAGCAGTGAATGGGTCCCACAGGGGAACTCCTACGAGCAGTACTTC. Translation: CASSEWVPQGNSYEQYF.

This chain uses TRBV6-6 with TRBJ1-4; TRBD1 is a possible D gene (5 bases). The V gene's germline CDR1 is MNHNY and CDR2 SVGAGI (reference sequence). The CDR3 consists of 12 residues. V was cut by 4 bases and J by 8 bases, with 8 bases left in between. The CDR3 region has the DNA TGTGCCAGCAGTTTCGACAGCGAAAAACTGTTTTTT. This encodes CASSFDSEKLFF.